Presented here are 6 T cell receptor beta chains from one specimen sequenced in a study of metastatic and nonmetastatic thyroid tumors. TCRdb redid the clone calls on the PCR reads using MiXCR. The sample has over 50,000 clones, less than 30% seen once. Among the patients, none had received any treatment before thyroid surgery. Sequencing was performed on blood. The receptors here all came from a female donor with papillary thyroid cancer or a benign thyroid nodule (not recorded which). Some clones in this sample may be carry-over from other donors' samples.

The chain recombines TRBV12-3 or TRBV12-4 with TRBJ2-1, with a possible D match to TRBD2 (7 bases). CDR3 length: 16 residues. Trimming shortened V by 5 bases and J by 7 bases, and 21 bases separated the two germline ends. CDR3 amino acids: CASSPGEGRGGNEQFF. The CDR3 DNA sequence: TGTGCCAGCAGTCCTGGGGAGGGGAGGGGGGGAAATGAGCAGTTCTTC.

This clone was seen more than once but under ten times. This chain links TRBV19 with TRBJ1-1; D remains unclear. Germline values: CDR1 LNHDA, CDR2 SQIVND (reference sequence). The germline V and J ends were trimmed by 4 bases and 1 base, with 13 bases remaining between them. The CDR3 loop spans 15 amino acids. This chain's CDR3 is CASSKWNQPNTEAFF. The CDR3 nucleotides are TGTGCCAGTAGTAAGTGGAACCAGCCGAACACTGAAGCTTTCTTT.

This clone was seen a handful of times. The chain carries TRBV4-3 and TRBJ2-3, with 7 bases matching TRBD2. This CDR3 has 16 amino acids. Losses at the gene ends were 0 bases for V and 3 bases for J; bases not matched to a gene: 6. Germline CDR1 and CDR2: LGHNA and YSLEER. CDR3 nucleotide sequence: TGCGCCAGCAGCCAAGATCCCCGGGGAGGGACAGATACGCAGTATTTT. It translates to CASSQDPRGGTDTQYF.

The chain employs TRBV6-1 and TRBJ2-7; TRBD2 agrees at 10 bases. The junction had 10 bases not matched to a gene; V was cut back by 6 bases and J by 2 bases. The germline CDR1 and CDR2 sequences are MNHNS and SASEGT. CDR3 length: 16 amino acids. This CDR3 reads CASSRPSGGLTYEQYF. The CDR3 coding sequence is TGTGCCAGCAGCCGCCCTAGCGGGGGCCTCACCTACGAGCAGTACTTC.

A few counts support this clone. CDR3 sequence: CASSLQGSAYEKLFF. CDR3 DNA sequence: TGTGCCAGCAGCCTCCAGGGCTCTGCGTATGAAAAACTGTTTTTT. V gene TRBV5-4 combines with J gene TRBJ1-4, with D perhaps TRBD1 (5 bases). Looked up from germline, CDR1 is SGHNT and CDR2 is YYREEE (reference sequence). Trimming took 4 bases from V and 6 from J, leaving 16 bases between them. This CDR3 has 15 residues.

J is TRBJ1-1 and V is TRBV11-2, with TRBD1 identical over 8 bases. CDR1 and CDR2 (germline): SGHAT, FQNNGV. Trimming took 1 base from V and 5 from J; bases not matched to a gene: 3. The CDR3 has 14 residues. The CDR3 spells CASSLARTGTEAFF. CDR3 DNA: TGTGCCAGCAGCTTAGCTCGGACAGGGACTGAAGCTTTCTTT.